This T cell receptor beta chain is from a study of blood T cell repertoires in COVID-19. Study overall: From T cells, B-cell-depleted T cells, or PBMCs came the material, which was cDNA or gDNA.

Assay used: immunoSEQ multiplex PCR; TCRdb lists only in-frame clones, some missing. The table shows about 170,000 clones, with 80% to 90% occurring only once. The CDR3 consists of 15 residues. CDR1 SEHNR and CDR2 FQNEAQ come from the germline V gene (reference sequence). Trimming shortened V by 0 bases and J by 2 bases, and 11 bases separated the two germline ends. Material: peripheral blood. This chain connects TRBV7-9 to TRBJ2-7, with a tentative D call TRBD2 (6 bases). This receptor was taken from a man aged 35 to 55 who had recovered from COVID-19. The CDR3 spells CASSLAPSETYEQYF. For the CDR3, the DNA is TGTGCCAGCAGCTTAGCCCCTAGCGAGACCTACGAGCAGTACTTC. The variable domain in full, with the rest retrieved from reference TRBV7-9 and TRBJ2-7, is DTGVSQNPRHKITKRGQNVTFRCDPISEHNRLYWYRQTLGQGPEFLTYFQNEAQLEKSRLLSDRFSAERPKGSFSTLEIQRTEQGDSAMYLCASSLAPSETYEQYFGPGTRLTVT.